Listed below are T cell receptor beta chains from one sample, sequenced in a study of CXCR3-negative and CXCR3-positive naive CD8 T cells. TCRdb reprocessed the 5' RACE reads; each CDR3 protein has one entry and no DNA is given. This sample's clone table lists tens of thousands of distinct CDR3 sequences. The sample was naive CXCR3- CD8+ T cells from blood. These receptors were obtained from a human donor in good health. Some clones in this sample may be carry-over from other donors' samples. The CDR3 runs from the conserved cysteine through the conserved F or W.

>TRBJ2-3|TRBV7-6|18
CASSRRIGTSGTTDTQYF
>TRBJ1-5|TRBV28|11
CASSRNQPQHF
>TRBJ2-6|TRBV10-3|13
CAISELAEETQYF
>TRBJ1-1|TRBV5-1|16
CASSLVSGGMNTEAFF
>TRBJ2-3|TRBV7-2|13
CASREGPADTQYF
>TRBJ2-7|TRBV10-3|16
CAISESGLTSSYEQYF
>TRBJ2-3|TRBV7-3|15
CASSLGGGPGDTQYF
>TRBJ2-3|TRBV7-8|16
CASSGHPGGSTDTQYF
>TRBJ1-1|TRBV7-2|14
CASSHTTDNTEAFF
>TRBJ2-7|TRBV4-1|15
CASSPQGRSVYEQYF
>TRBJ1-5|TRBV29-1|13
CSVGQATNQPQHF
>TRBJ2-4|TRBV12-3/TRBV12-4|16
CASSLGASEAKNIQYF
>TRBJ2-1|TRBV7-9|16
CASTSWREKSCNEQFF
>TRBJ1-2|TRBV29-1|14
CSVYLAGGDYGYTF
>TRBJ2-7|TRBV7-9|14
CASSLIEATYEQYF
>TRBJ2-5|TRBV20-1|14
CSAGRGRDQETQYF
>TRBJ2-3|TRBV13|13
CASSPRVRDTQYF
>TRBJ1-5|TRBV27|14
CGSRGGPRNQPQHF
>TRBJ2-3|TRBV7-9|15
CASSYTGASTDTQYF
>TRBJ2-7|TRBV7-4|16
CASSPSRAVFFYEQYF
>TRBJ2-7|TRBV13|15
CASSSRDRVYYEQYF
>TRBJ2-5|TRBV28|15
CASSLLGSPGETQYF
>TRBJ1-1|TRBV18|16
CASSPPSGQYTRGAFF
>TRBJ2-3|TRBV29-1|13
CSVGTGVTDTQYF
>TRBJ2-1|TRBV29-1|12
CSVYRGPNEQFF